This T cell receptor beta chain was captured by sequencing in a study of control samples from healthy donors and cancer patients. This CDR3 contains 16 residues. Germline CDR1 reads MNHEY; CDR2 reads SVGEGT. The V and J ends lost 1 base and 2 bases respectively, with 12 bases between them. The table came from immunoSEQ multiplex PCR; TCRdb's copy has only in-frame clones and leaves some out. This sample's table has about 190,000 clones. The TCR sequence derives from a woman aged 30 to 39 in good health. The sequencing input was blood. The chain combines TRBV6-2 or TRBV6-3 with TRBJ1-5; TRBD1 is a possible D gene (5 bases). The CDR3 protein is CASSYFTGAGNQPQHF. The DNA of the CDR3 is TGTGCCAGCAGTTACTTTACAGGAGCCGGCAATCAGCCCCAGCATTTT.